This T cell receptor (beta chain) was recorded in a study of brain T cells in children with intractable seizures. The table came from immunoSEQ multiplex PCR; TCRdb's copy has only in-frame clones and leaves some out. The sample lists about 41,000 clones, 75% to 95% occurring once. CDR1 is LGHDT, CDR2 YNNKEL, per germline (reference sequence). There are 13 residues in the CDR3. The V end was cut by 1 base, the J end by 0 bases, with 4 bases between. The specimen comprised peripheral blood, sampled at surgery. The V gene is TRBV3-1 (or the pseudogene TRBV3-2), the J gene TRBJ2-7; D is unclear. The TCR comes from a girl aged 2 to 10 with tuberous sclerosis and intractable seizures. CDR3 nucleotides: TGTGCCAGCAGCCAAGGCCTCTCCTACGAGCAGTACTTC. Translating it yields CASSQGLSYEQYF.